The 2 T cell receptor beta chains reported below all come from one sample, sequenced in a study of cytomegalovirus exposure and HLA in healthy donors. In the PCR, 60 Vbeta and 13 Jbeta primers were used. TCRdb's table, derived via immunoSEQ multiplex PCR, lists solely in-frame clones and lacks some. The sample lists tens of thousands of clones; about four fifths were seen once. Sample: PBMCs. These receptor sequences come from a middle-aged man in good health and CMV-seronegative.

The rearrangement joins TRBV29-1 to TRBJ2-3; TRBD2 is a possible D gene (5 bases). V lost 2 bases and J lost 8, with 11 bases in between. This CDR3 has 12 residues. Germline V gives CDR1 SQVTM, CDR2 ANQGSEA. The DNA of the CDR3 is TGCAGCGTTGAAAGGGCCGCGGGTACGCAGTATTTT. Translation gives CSVERAAGTQYF.

The sample holds one count of this clone. The chain couples TRBV14 to TRBJ1-1; 11 nucleotides line up with TRBD1. Germline V gives CDR1 SGHDN, CDR2 FVKESK. The CDR3 consists of 16 residues. The ends lost 1 base at V and 4 bases at J; junction bases unmatched: 5. In nucleotides, the CDR3 is TGTGCCAGCAGCCAAGTGGCGGGACAGGGGGGCACTGAAGCTTTCTTT. It encodes CASSQVAGQGGTEAFF.